This T cell receptor beta chain was sequenced during a study of cytomegalovirus exposure and HLA in healthy donors. The CDR3 is made up of 14 amino acids. V lost 5 bases, J lost 5 bases, and 9 bases stayed unmatched. Germline V gives CDR1 SQVTM, CDR2 ANQGSEA. PCR used 60 Vbeta primers and 13 Jbeta primers. TCRdb's table, derived via immunoSEQ multiplex PCR, lists solely in-frame clones and lacks some. The table records about 180,000 clones, 75% to 90% of them present only once. Healthy donors of bone marrow made up the group. On this clone: Its specificity is unknown.

Findings and limits, study-wide: Earlier findings revealed that most TCR beta V segments proved productive either about 90% or about 30% of the time. The study recorded fewer than 200 TCR beta chains that were cytomegalovirus-associated.

The rearrangement joins TRBV29-1 to TRBJ1-5; 7 nucleotides align to TRBD1. Sequencing was carried out using PBMCs. The clonotype originates from a boy between 2 and 15 years old in good health and CMV-seronegative. CDR3 region: CSVLAGGTDQPQHF. The DNA of the CDR3 is TGCAGCGTTTTGGCAGGGGGAACAGATCAGCCCCAGCATTTT.